The source of this T cell receptor beta chain is a study of shared clonotypes between healthy human individuals. Whole-study results and caveats: The expectation was that sequencing depth would affect clonotype sharing among donors.

V shed 1 base, J shed 4 bases, and the junction held 10 bases outside the gene matches. CDR3 length: 17 residues. Germline loops: CDR1 MDHEN, CDR2 SYDVKM. Several immunoSEQ 96-well plates shared each subset's DNA, each plate a replicate. Using immunoSEQ multiplex PCR, the repertoire was profiled, and TCRdb retains in-frame clones only, with some absent. In the table there are about 2.4 million clones, 80% to 95% of which are singletons. Comment on this clone: Its specificity is not known.

The source material was naive CD4+ T cells from PBMCs. Subset defined: CD45RA+ positively selected. The V call is TRBV28, the J call TRBJ2-1; 7 bases line up with TRBD1. The receptor's source is a man aged 18 to 29 in good health. Some clones in this sample may be carry-over from other donors' samples. DNA for the CDR3: TGTGCCAGCAGTTTATACGGACAGGCGGCACCTTACAATGAGCAGTTCTTC. Its translation: CASSLYGQAAPYNEQFF.